This TCR beta chain emerged from a study of blood T cell repertoires in COVID-19. Study as a whole: The study drew acute and convalescent COVID-19 samples from the United States, Italy and Spain. Sources were T cells, B-cell-depleted T cells, or PBMCs; the material itself was cDNA or gDNA.

Germline CDR1 is DFQATT and CDR2 is SNEGSKA (reference sequence). CDR3 size: 12 residues. Between the trimmed V and J ends, which lost 3 bases and 4 bases, there was a span of 7 bases. In the authors' workflow: Researchers report that nucleated cell counts were estimated from reference gene primer amplification. The assay was immunoSEQ multiplex PCR, and TCRdb's table has in-frame clones only and misses some. D and trimming were read from the DNA, whereas the V and J calls and clone size are those reported in that table. The table lists 85,000 to 100,000 clones, 70% to 80% of them singletons. The chain carries TRBV20-1 and TRBJ2-1; unclear D gene. Sequenced sample: peripheral blood. This clonotype originated in a woman aged 80 or over with active or convalescent COVID-19. The CDR3 loop reads CSASIGYNEQFF. The DNA for the CDR3 is TGCAGTGCTAGTATCGGTTACAATGAGCAGTTCTTC.